The clone carrying this T cell receptor beta chain was found a few times. Antigen specificity is unknown. The data belong to a study of sequential checkpoint blockade in melanoma. Study-level findings and limits: T-cell fraction and clonality followed PD-L1 and CD8+ counts, not mutational load.

The treatment was: randomized to nivolumab then ipilimumab (arm A) or the reverse (arm B). None of the patients previously received DNA-damaging chemotherapy. TCRdb's copy holds only in-frame clones and misses some; the assay was immunoSEQ multiplex PCR. The table records 4,000 to 6,000 clones, more than 20% of them present only once. The starting material was tumor tissue (inferred from file names), obtained from a patient given nivolumab and ipilimumab in sequence. This receptor was obtained from a human donor with melanoma.

Here the CDR3 DNA reads TGTGCCAGCAGCTGGCGGGACAGCCTCGCCTACGAGCAGTACTTC. As protein: CASSWRDSLAYEQYF. The chain links TRBV11-3 to TRBJ2-7; D might be TRBD1 (7 bases). Trimming left V 4 bases short and J 2 bases short, with 15 bases between. This CDR3 contains 15 residues. Germline values: CDR1 SGHNT, CDR2 YENEEA.